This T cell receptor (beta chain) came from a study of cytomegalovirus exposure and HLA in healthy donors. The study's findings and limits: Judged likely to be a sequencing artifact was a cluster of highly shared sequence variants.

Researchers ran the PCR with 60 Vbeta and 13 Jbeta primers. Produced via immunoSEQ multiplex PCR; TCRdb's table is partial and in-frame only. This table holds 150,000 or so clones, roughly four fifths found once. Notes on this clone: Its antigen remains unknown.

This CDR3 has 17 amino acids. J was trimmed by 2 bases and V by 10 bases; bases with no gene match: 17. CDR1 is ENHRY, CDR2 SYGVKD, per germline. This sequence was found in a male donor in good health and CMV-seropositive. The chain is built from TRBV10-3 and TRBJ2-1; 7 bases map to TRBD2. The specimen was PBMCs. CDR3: CATQGTGGSQTYNEQFF. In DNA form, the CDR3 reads TGTGCCACCCAGGGTACCGGCGGGAGCCAAACCTACAATGAGCAGTTCTTC.